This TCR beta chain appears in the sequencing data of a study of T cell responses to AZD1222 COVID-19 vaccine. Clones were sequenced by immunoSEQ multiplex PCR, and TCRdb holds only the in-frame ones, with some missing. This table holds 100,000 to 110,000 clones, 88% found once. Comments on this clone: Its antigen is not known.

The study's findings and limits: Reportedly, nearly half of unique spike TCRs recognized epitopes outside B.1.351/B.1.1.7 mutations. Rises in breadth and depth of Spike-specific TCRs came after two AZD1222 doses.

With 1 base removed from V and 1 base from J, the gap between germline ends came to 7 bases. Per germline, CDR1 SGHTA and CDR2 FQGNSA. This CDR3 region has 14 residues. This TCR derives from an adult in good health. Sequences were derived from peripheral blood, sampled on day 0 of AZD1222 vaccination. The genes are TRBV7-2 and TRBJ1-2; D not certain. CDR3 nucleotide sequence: TGTGCCAGCAGCTTAGATTACAATAACTATGGCTACACCTTC. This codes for CASSLDYNNYGYTF.